This T cell receptor (beta chain) was sequenced for a study of blood T cell repertoires in COVID-19. Between the trimmed V and J ends, which lost 3 bases and 0 bases, there was a span of 11 bases. The CDR3 consists of 16 residues. Germline V gene sequence: CDR1 LNHDA, CDR2 SQIVND (reference sequence). Produced via immunoSEQ multiplex PCR; TCRdb's table is partial and in-frame only. In the table there are around 30,000 clones, more than 75% of which are singletons. The sample taken for sequencing was peripheral blood. The chain couples TRBV19 to TRBJ2-2; D perhaps matches TRBD1 (7 bases). The sequence came from a human donor in a cohort sampled during active COVID-19. The donor label of this sample is uncertain. CDR3 sequence: CASSIGGTANTGELFF. For the CDR3, the DNA is TGTGCCAGTAGTATTGGGGGGACAGCGAACACCGGGGAGCTGTTTTTT.